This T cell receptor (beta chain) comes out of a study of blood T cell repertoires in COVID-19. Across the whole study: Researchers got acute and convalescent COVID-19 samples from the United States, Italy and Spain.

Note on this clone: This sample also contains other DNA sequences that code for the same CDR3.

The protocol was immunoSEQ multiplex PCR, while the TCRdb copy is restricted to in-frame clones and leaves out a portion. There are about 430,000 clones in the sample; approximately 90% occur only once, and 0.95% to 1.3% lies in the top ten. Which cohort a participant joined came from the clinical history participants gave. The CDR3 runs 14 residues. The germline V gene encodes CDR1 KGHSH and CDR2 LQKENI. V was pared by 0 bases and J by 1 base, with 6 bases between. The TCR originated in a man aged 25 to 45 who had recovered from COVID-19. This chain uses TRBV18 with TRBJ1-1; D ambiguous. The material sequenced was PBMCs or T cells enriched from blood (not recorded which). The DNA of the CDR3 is TGTGCCAGCTCACCACCGAGCAAGAACACTGAAGCTTTCTTT. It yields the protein CASSPPSKNTEAFF. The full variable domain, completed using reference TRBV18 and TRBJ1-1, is NAGVMQNPRHLVRRRGQEARLRCSPMKGHSHVYWYRQLPEEGLKFMVYLQKENIIDESGMPKERFSAEFPKEGPSILRIQQVVRGDSAAYFCASSPPSKNTEAFFGQGTRLTVV.